One and the same sample provided the 15 T cell receptor beta chains below, sequenced in a study of T cell responses to AZD1222 COVID-19 vaccine. Profiling relied on immunoSEQ multiplex PCR, and the TCRdb table lists in-frame clones only, not all of them. Of 97,000 or so clones in the sample, approximately 90% were seen once. The specimen comprised peripheral blood, sampled on day 0 of AZD1222 vaccination. The receptors come from an adult in good health.

The chain carries TRBV15 and TRBJ2-7, with D possibly matching TRBD1 (6 bases). This CDR3 is 14 amino acids long. Germline lookup yields CDR1 LNHNV and CDR2 YYDKDF (reference sequence). The V end was cut by 3 bases, the J end by 5 bases, with 14 bases between. The CDR3 loop reads CATSSRGWGDEQYF. DNA for the CDR3: TGTGCCACCAGCAGCAGGGGTTGGGGCGACGAGCAGTACTTC.

V gene TRBV5-6 combines with J gene TRBJ1-5; 11 bases match TRBD1. Germline V gene lookup returns CDR1 SGHDT and CDR2 YYEEEE. Trimming removed 3 bases from V and 5 bases from J; junction bases left unmatched: 4. The CDR3 has 15 amino acids. The chain's CDR3 is CASSYRDRGDQPQHF. The CDR3 DNA reads TGTGCCAGCAGCTACCGGGACAGGGGGGATCAGCCCCAGCATTTT.

This clone was detected only once. The V and J genes are TRBV28 and TRBJ2-7, with D maybe TRBD1 (5 bases). Germline V gene sequence: CDR1 MDHEN, CDR2 SYDVKM. V lost 1 base, J lost 7 bases, and 20 bases lay in between. The CDR3 spans 16 residues. The CDR3 region is CASSLSSGRAPSEQYF. The CDR3, as DNA: TGTGCCAGCAGTTTATCATCAGGCAGGGCCCCGAGTGAGCAGTACTTC. Full variable domain (remainder filled in from reference TRBV28 and TRBJ2-7): DVKVTQSSRYLVKRTGEKVFLECVQDMDHENMFWYRQDPGLGLRLIYFSYDVKMKEKGDIPEGYSVSREKKERFSLILESASTNQTSMYLCASSLSSGRAPSEQYFGPGTRLTVT.

The chain uses TRBV4-3 and TRBJ2-6, with no clear D. Germline lookup yields CDR1 LGHNA and CDR2 YSLEER. This CDR3 contains 15 residues. V was trimmed by 2 bases and J by 0 bases, leaving 5 bases between them. This CDR3 reads CASSQTSSGANVLTF. CDR3 coding DNA: TGCGCCAGCAGCCAAACCAGCTCTGGGGCCAACGTCCTGACTTTC.

This clone has just a few counts. The rearrangement joins TRBV18 to TRBJ1-2; no clear D. V was trimmed by 2 bases and J by 5 bases, leaving 9 bases between them. Germline lookup yields CDR1 KGHSH and CDR2 LQKENI. The CDR3 spans 13 residues. DNA of the CDR3: TGTGCCAGCTCACCAGCGTGGCAGTATGGCTACACCTTC. It codes for CASSPAWQYGYTF. The full variable domain, with the rest looked up from reference TRBV18 and TRBJ1-2, is NAGVMQNPRHLVRRRGQEARLRCSPMKGHSHVYWYRQLPEEGLKFMVYLQKENIIDESGMPKERFSAEFPKEGPSILRIQQVVRGDSAAYFCASSPAWQYGYTFGSGTRLTVV.

This chain uses TRBV5-4 with TRBJ1-3, with a weak D call TRBD1 (6 bases). The V and J ends lost 3 bases and 0 bases respectively, with 19 bases between them. Germline values: CDR1 SGHNT, CDR2 YYREEE (reference sequence). This CDR3 is built from 18 residues. The chain's CDR3 is CASSSGVLGAVSGNTIYF. CDR3 DNA: TGTGCCAGCAGCTCTGGGGTACTGGGGGCAGTCTCTGGAAACACCATATATTTT.

This clone has a handful of counts. The V call is TRBV20-1, the J call TRBJ1-2; D ambiguous. Germline V lookup: CDR1 DFQATT, CDR2 SNEGSKA (reference sequence). Between the trimmed V and J ends, which lost 3 bases and 4 bases, there was a span of 9 bases. The CDR3 loop spans 12 amino acids. The CDR3 region is CSASGSGYGYTF. Written as DNA, the CDR3 is TGCAGTGCTAGTGGGTCCGGCTATGGCTACACCTTC.

The genes are TRBV7-6 and TRBJ2-1; tentatively, D is TRBD2 (6 bases). V lost 1 base, J lost 7 bases, and 14 bases lay in between. This CDR3 is built from 15 residues. Germline CDR1 reads SGHVS; CDR2 reads FNYEAQ. Here the CDR3 DNA reads TGTGCCAGCAGCTTAGGGGGGGACCGTCGGAATGAGCAGTTCTTC. This gives the protein CASSLGGDRRNEQFF.

This clone turned up a few times. This chain connects TRBV29-1 to TRBJ2-7; 11 positions match TRBD2. The germline gives CDR1 SQVTM, CDR2 ANQGSEA. This CDR3 has 13 amino acids. The V and J ends lost 8 bases and 3 bases, in that order; junction bases with no gene match: 6. The CDR3 reads CSISLAGDYEQYF. CDR3 coding DNA: TGCAGCATCTCACTAGCGGGAGACTACGAGCAGTACTTC.

In this sample, this clone turned up once. This chain joins TRBV5-1 and TRBJ2-7; D gene uncertain. Trimming left V 0 bases short and J 5 bases short, with 6 bases between. Germline V gene data show CDR1 as SGHRS and CDR2 as YFSETQ. There are 12 residues in the CDR3. The CDR3, as DNA: TGCGCCAGCAGCTTGGGGACCCACGAGCAGTACTTC. Translation gives CASSLGTHEQYF.

The chain employs TRBV5-1 and TRBJ2-2, with 7 bases aligning to TRBD2. The V gene end was trimmed by 7 bases and the J gene end by 7 bases; junction bases not matched to a gene: 13. The CDR3 consists of 15 residues. The germline gives CDR1 SGHRS, CDR2 YFSETQ. This CDR3 is CASHNRGGPIGELFF. As DNA, the CDR3 is TGCGCCAGCCATAACCGGGGAGGGCCGATCGGGGAGCTGTTTTTT. The variable domain in full, with the rest retrieved from reference TRBV5-1 and TRBJ2-2, is KAGVTQTPRYLIKTRGQQVTLSCSPISGHRSVSWYQQTPGQGLQFLFEYFSETQRNKGNFPGRFSGRQFSNSRSEMNVSTLELGDSALYLCASHNRGGPIGELFFGEGSRLTVL.

The V call is TRBV11-2, the J call TRBJ2-1; a weak D match, TRBD1 (5 bases). The V gene's germline CDR1 is SGHAT and CDR2 FQNNGV. The CDR3 sequence is 12 residues long. V shed 5 bases and J shed 5 bases, with 7 bases lying between them. This CDR3 is CASSPTDNEQFF. The DNA of the CDR3 is TGTGCCAGCAGCCCGACAGACAATGAGCAGTTCTTC. The whole variable domain, remainder taken from reference TRBV11-2 and TRBJ2-1, is EAGVAQSPRYKIIEKRQSVAFWCNPISGHATLYWYQQILGQGPKLLIQFQNNGVVDDSQLPKDRFSAERLKGVDSTLKIQPAKLEDSAVYLCASSPTDNEQFFGPGTRLTVL.

The chain carries TRBV5-1 and TRBJ1-1; D perhaps matches TRBD1 (5 bases). There are 13 residues in the CDR3. V was clipped by 4 bases and J by 2 bases, with 9 bases between them. CDR1 SGHRS and CDR2 YFSETQ come from the germline V gene. As DNA, the CDR3 is TGCGCCAGCAGCGGGGGGGATAACACTGAAGCTTTCTTT. Amino acids: CASSGGDNTEAFF.

This clone has only a few counts. The chain recombines TRBV28 with TRBJ2-1; D is unclear. Trimming removed 3 bases at V and 3 bases at J, with 3 bases between. The CDR3 totals 12 residues. Germline values: CDR1 MDHEN, CDR2 SYDVKM. CDR3 protein: CASSLGYNEQFF. The CDR3 DNA follows: TGTGCCAGCAGTTTGGGCTACAATGAGCAGTTCTTC.

This chain joins TRBV5-1 and TRBJ2-7; TRBD2 matches 8 bases. This CDR3 region has 15 residues. Germline lookup yields CDR1 SGHRS and CDR2 YFSETQ. With V trimmed by 0 bases and J by 1 base, 3 bases remained unmatched. DNA of the CDR3: TGCGCCAGCAGCTTGGTAATAGCGGGATCCTACGAGCAGTACTTC. It codes for CASSLVIAGSYEQYF.